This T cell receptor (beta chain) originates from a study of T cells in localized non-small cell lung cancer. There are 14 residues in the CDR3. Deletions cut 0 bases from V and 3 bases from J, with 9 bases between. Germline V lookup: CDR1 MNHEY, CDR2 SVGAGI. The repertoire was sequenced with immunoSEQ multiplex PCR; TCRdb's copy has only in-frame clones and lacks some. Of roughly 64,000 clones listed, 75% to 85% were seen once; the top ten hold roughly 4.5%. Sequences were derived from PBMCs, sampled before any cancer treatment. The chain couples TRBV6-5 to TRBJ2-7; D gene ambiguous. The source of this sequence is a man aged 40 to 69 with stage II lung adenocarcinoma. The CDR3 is CASSYSAGFYEQYF. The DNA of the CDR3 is TGTGCCAGCAGTTACTCAGCCGGTTTCTACGAGCAGTACTTC.